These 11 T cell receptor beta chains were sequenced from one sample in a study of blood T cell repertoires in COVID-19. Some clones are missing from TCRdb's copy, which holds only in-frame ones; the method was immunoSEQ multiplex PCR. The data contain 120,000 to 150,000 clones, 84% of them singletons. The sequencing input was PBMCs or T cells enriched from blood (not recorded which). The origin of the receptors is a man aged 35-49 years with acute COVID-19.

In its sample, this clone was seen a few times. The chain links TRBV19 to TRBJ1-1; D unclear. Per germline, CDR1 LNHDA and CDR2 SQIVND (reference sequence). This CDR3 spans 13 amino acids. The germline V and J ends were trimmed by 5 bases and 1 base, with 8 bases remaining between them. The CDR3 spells CASSPRSNTEAFF. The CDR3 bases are TGTGCCAGTAGTCCCAGATCGAACACTGAAGCTTTCTTT.

CDR3 DNA: TGTGCCAGCAGCTTGTACGGGGGGGCCTGGACAGATACGCAGTATTTT. Translating it yields CASSLYGGAWTDTQYF. The chain is built from TRBV5-6 and TRBJ2-3, with 8 positions matching TRBD2. Germline-derived CDR1 and CDR2 are SGHDT and YYEEEE. Losses at the gene ends were 1 base for V and 3 bases for J; bases not matched to a gene: 7. This CDR3 is built from 16 residues.

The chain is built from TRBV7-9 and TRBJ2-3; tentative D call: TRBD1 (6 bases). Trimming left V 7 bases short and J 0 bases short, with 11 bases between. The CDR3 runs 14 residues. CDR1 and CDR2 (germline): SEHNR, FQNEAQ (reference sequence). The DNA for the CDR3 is TGTGCCAGCATGGGGGCTACTAGCACAGATACGCAGTATTTT. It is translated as CASMGATSTDTQYF.

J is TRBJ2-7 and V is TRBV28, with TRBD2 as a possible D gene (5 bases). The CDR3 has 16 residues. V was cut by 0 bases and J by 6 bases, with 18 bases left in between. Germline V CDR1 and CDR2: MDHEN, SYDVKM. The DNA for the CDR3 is TGTGCCAGCAGTTTATGGGCTGGGATAACCGGAGGCGAGCAGTACTTC. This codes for CASSLWAGITGGEQYF. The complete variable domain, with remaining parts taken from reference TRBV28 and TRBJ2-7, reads DVKVTQSSRYLVKRTGEKVFLECVQDMDHENMFWYRQDPGLGLRLIYFSYDVKMKEKGDIPEGYSVSREKKERFSLILESASTNQTSMYLCASSLWAGITGGEQYFGPGTRLTVT.

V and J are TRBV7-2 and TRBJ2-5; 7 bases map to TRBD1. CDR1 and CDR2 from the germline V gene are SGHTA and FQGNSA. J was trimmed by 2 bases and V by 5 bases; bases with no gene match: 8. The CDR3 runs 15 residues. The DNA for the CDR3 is TGTGCCAGCAGCACCAGACAGGGTAGGCAAGAGACCCAGTACTTC. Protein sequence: CASSTRQGRQETQYF. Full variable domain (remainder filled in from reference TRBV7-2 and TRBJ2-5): GAGVSQSPSNKVTEKGKDVELRCDPISGHTALYWYRQSLGQGLEFLIYFQGNSAPDKSGLPSDRFSAERTGGSVSTLTIQRTQQEDSAVYLCASSTRQGRQETQYFGPGTRLLVL.

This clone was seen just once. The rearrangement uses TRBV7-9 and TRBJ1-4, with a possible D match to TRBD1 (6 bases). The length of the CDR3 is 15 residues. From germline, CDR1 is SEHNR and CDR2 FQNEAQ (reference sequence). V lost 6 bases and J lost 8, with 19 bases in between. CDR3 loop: CASSTTGRKDEKLFF. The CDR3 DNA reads TGTGCCAGCAGTACTACAGGGCGTAAGGACGAAAAACTGTTTTTT.

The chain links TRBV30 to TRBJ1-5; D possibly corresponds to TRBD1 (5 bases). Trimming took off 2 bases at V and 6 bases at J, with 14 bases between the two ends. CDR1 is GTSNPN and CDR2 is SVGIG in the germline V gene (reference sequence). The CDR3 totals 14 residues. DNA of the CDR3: TGTGCCTGGAGTATATCAGGTAGGGGTCAGCCCCAGCATTTT. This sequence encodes CAWSISGRGQPQHF.

This CDR3 is CASSLGEGGELFF. CDR3 bases: TGTGCCAGCAGCTTAGGGGAGGGCGGGGAGCTGTTTTTT. This chain connects TRBV7-2 to TRBJ2-2, with TRBD2 matching over 7 bases. This CDR3 has 13 residues. From germline, CDR1 is SGHTA and CDR2 FQGNSA. Germline trimming cut 1 base from V and 7 bases from J; bases unmatched to any gene: 0.

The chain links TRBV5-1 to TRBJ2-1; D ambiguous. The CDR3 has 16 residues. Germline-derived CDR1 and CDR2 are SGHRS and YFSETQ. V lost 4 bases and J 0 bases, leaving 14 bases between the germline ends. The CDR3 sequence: CASSQSGLGSYNEQFF. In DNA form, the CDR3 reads TGCGCCAGCAGCCAATCGGGTCTTGGCTCCTACAATGAGCAGTTCTTC.

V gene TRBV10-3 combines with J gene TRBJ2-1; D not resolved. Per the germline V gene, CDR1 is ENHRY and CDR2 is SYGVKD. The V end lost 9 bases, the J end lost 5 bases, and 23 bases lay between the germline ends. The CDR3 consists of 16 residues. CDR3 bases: TGTGCCATTCGCGCGTCCGACACCGTTTTAGACAATGAGCAGTTCTTC. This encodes CAIRASDTVLDNEQFF.

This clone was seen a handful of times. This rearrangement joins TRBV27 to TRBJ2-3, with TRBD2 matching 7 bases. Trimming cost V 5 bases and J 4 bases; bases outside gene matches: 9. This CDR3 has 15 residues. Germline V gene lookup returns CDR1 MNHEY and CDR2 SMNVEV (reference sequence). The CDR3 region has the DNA TGTGCCAGCAGTATACTAGCGATCCCCTCAGATACGCAGTATTTT. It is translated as CASSILAIPSDTQYF.